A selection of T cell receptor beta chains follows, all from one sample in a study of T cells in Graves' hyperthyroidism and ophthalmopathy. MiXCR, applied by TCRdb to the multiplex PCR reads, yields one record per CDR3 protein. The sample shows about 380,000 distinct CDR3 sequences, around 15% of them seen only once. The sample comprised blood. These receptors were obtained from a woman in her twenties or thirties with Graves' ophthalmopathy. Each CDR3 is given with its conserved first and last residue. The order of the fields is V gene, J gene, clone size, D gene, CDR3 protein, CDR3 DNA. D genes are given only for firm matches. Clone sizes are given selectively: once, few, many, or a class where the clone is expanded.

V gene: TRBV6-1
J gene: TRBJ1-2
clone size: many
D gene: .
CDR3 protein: CASWGSGGYTF
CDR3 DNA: TGTGCCAGCTGGGGTTCAGGTGGCTACACCTTC

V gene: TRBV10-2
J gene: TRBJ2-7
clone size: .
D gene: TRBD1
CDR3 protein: CASTWTGGFYEQYF
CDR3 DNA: TGCGCCAGTACCTGGACAGGGGGCTTCTACGAGCAGTACTTC

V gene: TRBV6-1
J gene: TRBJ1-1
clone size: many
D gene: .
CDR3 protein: CASLGNSNTEAFF
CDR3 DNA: TGTGCCAGCCTCGGCAACTCGAACACTGAAGCTTTCTTT

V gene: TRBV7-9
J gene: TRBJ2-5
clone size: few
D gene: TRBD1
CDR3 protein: CASSHGQGASETQYF
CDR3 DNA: TGTGCCAGCAGCCACGGACAGGGGGCGTCGGAGACCCAGTACTTC

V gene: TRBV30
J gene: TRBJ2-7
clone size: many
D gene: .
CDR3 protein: CAWSVEQRTYRDEQYF
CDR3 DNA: TGTGCCTGGAGTGTAGAGCAGCGGACATATAGGGACGAGCAGTACTTC

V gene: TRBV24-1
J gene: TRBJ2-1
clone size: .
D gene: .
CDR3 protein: CATEEVYKGEQFF
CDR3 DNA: TGTGCCACGGAAGAAGTCTATAAGGGGGAGCAGTTCTTC

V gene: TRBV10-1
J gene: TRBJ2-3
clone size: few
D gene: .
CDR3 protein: CASSESQPDTQYF
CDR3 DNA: TGCGCCAGCAGTGAGTCGCAGCCCGATACGCAGTATTTT

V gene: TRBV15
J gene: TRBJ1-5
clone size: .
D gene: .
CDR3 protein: CATSRSQGSNQPQHF
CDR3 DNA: TGTGCCACCAGCAGATCCCAGGGAAGCAATCAGCCCCAGCATTTT

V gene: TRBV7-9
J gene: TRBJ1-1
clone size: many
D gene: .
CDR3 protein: CASSLFPEGNTEAFF
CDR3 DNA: TGTGCCAGCAGCTTGTTCCCGGAAGGGAACACTGAAGCTTTCTTT

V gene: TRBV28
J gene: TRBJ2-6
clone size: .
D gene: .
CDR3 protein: CASSTLEAFAGANVLTF
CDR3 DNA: TGTGCCAGCAGTACCCTTGAGGCGTTCGCTGGGGCCAACGTCCTGACTTTC

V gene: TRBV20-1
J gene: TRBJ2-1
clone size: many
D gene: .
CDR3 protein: CSGRGYNEQFF
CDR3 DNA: TGCAGTGGCCGTGGGTACAATGAGCAGTTCTTC

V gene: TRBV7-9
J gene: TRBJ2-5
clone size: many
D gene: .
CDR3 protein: CASTQRREGESETQYF
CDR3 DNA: TGTGCCAGCACCCAAAGGAGGGAGGGGGAAAGTGAGACCCAGTACTTC

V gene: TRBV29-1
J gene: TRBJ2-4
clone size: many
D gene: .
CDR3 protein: CSVGSGGSGPYIQYF
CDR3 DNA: TGCAGCGTTGGGTCAGGCGGATCGGGCCCATACATTCAGTACTTC

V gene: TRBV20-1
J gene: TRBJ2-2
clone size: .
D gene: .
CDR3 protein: CSGSKGMGTGELFF
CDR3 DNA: TGCAGTGGAAGTAAGGGGATGGGCACCGGGGAGCTGTTTTTT

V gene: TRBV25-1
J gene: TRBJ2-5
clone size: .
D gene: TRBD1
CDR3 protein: CASSVRDRVVETQYF
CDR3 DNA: TGTGCCAGCAGTGTAAGGGACAGGGTGGTCGAGACCCAGTACTTC

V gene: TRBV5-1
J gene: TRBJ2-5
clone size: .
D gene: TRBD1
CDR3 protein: CASSPGGQGGETQYF
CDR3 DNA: TGCGCCAGCAGCCCCGGAGGACAGGGGGGGGAGACCCAGTACTTC

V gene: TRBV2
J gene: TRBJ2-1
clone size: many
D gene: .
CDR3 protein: CASRGGEQFF
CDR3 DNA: TGTGCCAGCAGGGGGGGTGAGCAGTTCTTC

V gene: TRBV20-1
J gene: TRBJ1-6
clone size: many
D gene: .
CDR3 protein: CSAKDLSSPLHF
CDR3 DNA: TGCAGTGCAAAAGATTTGTCCTCACCCCTCCACTTT

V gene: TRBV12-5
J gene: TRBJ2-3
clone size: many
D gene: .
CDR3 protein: CASGLTLGRSDTQYF
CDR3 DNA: TGTGCTAGTGGTTTGACCCTGGGACGGTCAGATACGCAGTATTTT

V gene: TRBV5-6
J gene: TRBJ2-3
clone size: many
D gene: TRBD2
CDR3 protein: CASSGDYRGSIDTQYF
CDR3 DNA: TGTGCCAGCAGCGGGGACTACCGGGGAAGTATAGATACGCAGTATTTT

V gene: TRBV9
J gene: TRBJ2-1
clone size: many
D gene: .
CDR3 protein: CASSPQGDGGHEQFF
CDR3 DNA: TGTGCCAGCAGCCCTCAGGGTGACGGGGGTCATGAGCAGTTCTTC

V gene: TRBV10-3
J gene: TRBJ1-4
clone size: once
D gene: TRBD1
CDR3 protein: CAIRPGQGRGEKLFF
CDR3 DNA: TGTGCCATCAGGCCTGGACAGGGGAGAGGGGAAAAACTGTTTTTT

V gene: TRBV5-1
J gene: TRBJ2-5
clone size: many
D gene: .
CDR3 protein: CASSLSGAATQETQYF
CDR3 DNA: TGCGCCAGCAGCTTGAGTGGTGCGGCTACCCAAGAGACCCAGTACTTC

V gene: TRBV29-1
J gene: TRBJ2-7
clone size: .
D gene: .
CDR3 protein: CSVRGTSYEQYF
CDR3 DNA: TGCAGCGTTCGGGGGACTTCCTACGAGCAGTACTTC